The clone carrying this TCR beta chain was recorded once. Sequencing was performed with immunoSEQ multiplex PCR; in TCRdb, only in-frame clones are kept and a portion is missing. The top ten clones hold 14% of a sample with about 59,000 clones, around 79% of them seen once. The V gene's germline CDR1 is SGHVS and CDR2 FNYEAQ. V shed 6 bases and J 1 base; nucleotides not matched to a gene: 1. The CDR3 loop spans 13 amino acids. This sample is drawn from a study of blood T cell repertoires in COVID-19. About the study: The origin of the acute and convalescent COVID-19 samples was the United States, Italy and Spain.

V and J are TRBV7-6 and TRBJ1-1, with 8 bases matching TRBD1. Sequencing was performed on peripheral blood. The sequence was collected from a woman aged 65 to 85 with acute or convalescent COVID-19. The CDR3 sequence is CASRGTGNTEAFF. The CDR3 DNA reads as TGTGCCAGCAGGGGGACAGGGAACACTGAAGCTTTCTTT.